The table lists the clone carrying this TCR beta chain with a few counts. Its specificity is unknown. The record originates from a study of cytomegalovirus exposure and HLA in healthy donors. Study observations and caveats: The authors listed 150 to 200 TCR beta chains as cytomegalovirus-associated. Usually a TCR sequence was rare, but some public TCRs were found in many donors. Subsequent analysis found a tendency for first-cohort TCR clusters to co-occur within the 90 to 150 validation repertoires.

CDR3 length equals 14 residues. Trimming took 5 bases from V and 4 from J, leaving 15 bases between them. CDR1 is SGHTA and CDR2 is FQGNSA in the germline V gene. Clones were read by immunoSEQ multiplex PCR, and TCRdb kept only the in-frame ones, dropping some. The sample comprises hundreds of thousands of clones, roughly 80% of which are singletons, and around 5.6% rests with the top ten. While the first cohort had 600 to 800 subjects, the donors belonged to the separate validation cohort of about 120 subjects. The sequenced sample was PBMCs. The source is a woman under 30 in good health and CMV-seronegative. The rearrangement joins TRBV7-2 to TRBJ2-7; tentative D call: TRBD2 (5 bases). The CDR3 reads CASSLGLPPYEQYF. CDR3 in DNA: TGTGCCAGCAGCCTCGGACTCCCGCCATACGAGCAGTACTTC.